This is a list of T cell receptor beta chains from one sample in a study of cytomegalovirus exposure and HLA in healthy donors. Clones were read by immunoSEQ multiplex PCR, and TCRdb kept only the in-frame ones, dropping some. The table shows approximately 120,000 clones, with approximately 94% occurring only once. Sequenced input: PBMCs. The receptors were gathered from a man in his late teens or twenties in good health and CMV-seronegative. Both conserved end residues are part of each CDR3. Fields, in order: J gene, clone size, D gene, V gene, CDR3 protein, CDR3 DNA. The D gene is left open where the match is weak. Clone size is given for some rows only: seen once, a few or many times, or a class if the clone is expanded.

>TRBJ1-5|NA|TRBD1|TRBV6-5
CASSPDRSGNQPQHF
TGTGCCAGCAGTCCGGACAGGTCCGGCAATCAGCCCCAGCATTTT
>TRBJ1-2|NA|NA|TRBV11-3
CASSFNGGVGYTF
TGTGCCAGCAGCTTCAATGGAGGGGTTGGCTACACCTTC
>TRBJ2-2|NA|NA|TRBV29-1
CSVFREGELFF
TGCAGCGTTTTCCGGGAAGGGGAGCTGTTTTTT
>TRBJ2-7|NA|NA|TRBV28
CASSPQGKGYEQYF
TGTGCCAGCAGTCCTCAGGGGAAGGGTTACGAGCAGTACTTC
>TRBJ2-1|NA|NA|TRBV1
CTSSQERFGYNEQFF
TGCACCAGCAGCCAAGAACGTTTCGGGTACAATGAGCAGTTCTTC
>TRBJ1-4|once|NA|TRBV7-9
CASSPERVAEKLFF
TGTGCCAGCAGCCCCGAGAGGGTGGCTGAAAAACTGTTTTTT
>TRBJ2-1|NA|TRBD2|TRBV4-1
CASSQDRTSGPKPHNEQFF
TGCGCCAGCAGCCAAGATAGGACTAGCGGGCCAAAACCCCACAATGAGCAGTTCTTC
>TRBJ2-1|NA|TRBD1|TRBV28
CASTETGGAYNEQFF
TGTGCCAGCACCGAAACAGGGGGAGCCTACAATGAGCAGTTCTTC
>TRBJ2-7|NA|NA|TRBV30
CAWSVGRRPYEQYF
TGTGCCTGGAGTGTAGGTCGGCGGCCCTACGAGCAGTACTTC
>TRBJ2-1|NA|NA|TRBV20-1
CSAPNNEQFF
TGCAGTGCTCCAAACAATGAGCAGTTCTTC
>TRBJ1-1|once|NA|TRBV19
CASHRDGEAFF
TGTGCCAGCCACAGGGATGGTGAAGCTTTCTTT
>TRBJ1-1|few|NA|TRBV28
CASSLSRVNTEAFF
TGTGCCAGCAGTTTATCCAGGGTGAACACTGAAGCTTTCTTT
>TRBJ2-7|NA|TRBD1|TRBV29-1
CSVEAGGDEQYF
TGCAGCGTTGAGGCAGGGGGCGACGAGCAGTACTTC
>TRBJ1-2|NA|NA|TRBV6-6
CASSRPEGAGYTF
TGTGCCAGCAGCCGACCGGAGGGCGCCGGCTACACCTTC
>TRBJ2-3|NA|NA|TRBV27
CASSLRQGKDTQYF
TGTGCCAGCAGTTTGAGGCAGGGCAAAGATACGCAGTATTTT
>TRBJ1-4|NA|NA|TRBV6-1
CASSEVYRSNEKLFF
TGTGCCAGCAGTGAGGTTTACAGGTCTAATGAAAAACTGTTTTTT
>TRBJ2-2|NA|NA|TRBV19
CASSSTGTPTGELFF
TGTGCCAGTAGTTCCACCGGGACTCCGACCGGGGAGCTGTTTTTT
>TRBJ2-1|NA|NA|TRBV28
CASSIYLGSEQFF
TGTGCCAGCAGTATCTATCTAGGCAGTGAGCAGTTCTTC
>TRBJ2-3|NA|NA|TRBV28
CASTSFSGERQYF
TGTGCCAGCACCTCCTTTTCGGGGGAGCGGCAGTATTTT
>TRBJ1-4|NA|TRBD1|TRBV6-4
CASKTGVPSANEKLFF
TGTGCCAGCAAAACAGGGGTTCCTTCGGCTAATGAAAAACTGTTTTTT
>TRBJ1-5|NA|NA|TRBV28
CASSPPGGNQPQHF
TGTGCCAGCAGCCCCCCAGGGGGCAATCAGCCCCAGCATTTT
>TRBJ1-1|once|TRBD1|TRBV18
CASSPADRGRIEAFF
TGTGCCAGCTCACCGGCTGACAGGGGGCGGATTGAAGCTTTCTTT
>TRBJ2-1|NA|TRBD2|TRBV5-1
CASSLPGTSPPYNEQFF
TGCGCCAGCAGCCTGCCCGGGACTAGCCCCCCTTACAATGAGCAGTTCTTC
>TRBJ2-7|NA|NA|TRBV4-1
CASSLNVRANYEQYF
TGCGCCAGCAGCTTGAACGTGCGGGCCAACTACGAGCAGTACTTC
>TRBJ2-7|NA|TRBD1|TRBV13
CASSPGTGVYEQYF
TGTGCCAGCAGTCCCGGGACAGGGGTTTACGAGCAGTACTTC
>TRBJ2-7|NA|NA|TRBV28
CASSSPGEGSYEQYF
TGTGCCAGCAGTTCCCCAGGGGAGGGGTCCTACGAGCAGTACTTC
>TRBJ2-1|NA|TRBD2|TRBV30
CVWSVGGRSEQFF
TGTGTCTGGAGTGTGGGAGGGCGGAGTGAGCAGTTCTTC
>TRBJ2-1|NA|TRBD2|TRBV11-2
CASSDSGRGYNEQFF
TGTGCCAGCAGCGACAGCGGGAGGGGATACAATGAGCAGTTCTTC